The rows below give T cell receptor beta chains drawn from one sample of a study of blood T cells in healthy people across ages. One entry per CDR3 protein results from TCRdb running MiXCR on the 5' RACE reads. The sample has approximately 730,000 distinct CDR3 sequences; approximately 53% are singletons. Sequencing was carried out using blood. The receptors stem from an older man in good health. CDR3s include the opening cysteine and the closing phenylalanine or tryptophan. Fields, in order: V gene, J gene, D gene, clone size, CDR3 DNA, CDR3 protein. D genes are given only for firm matches. The size of a clone is reported for some rows only, either as once, few or many, or as a class for expanded clones.

TRBV15	TRBJ2-5	TRBD1	.	TGTGCCACCAGCAGTGTCCGCCGAGACAGGGGGCGTGTGCAGTACTTC	CATSSVRRDRGRVQYF
TRBV7-2	TRBJ2-5	.	.	TGTGCCAGCAGCCGAGGGGCAGCCCAAGAGACCCAGTACTTC	CASSRGAAQETQYF
TRBV10-3	TRBJ1-5	.	few	TGTGCCATCAGGGGTCCCGGCAATCAGCCCCAGCATTTT	CAIRGPGNQPQHF
TRBV20-1	TRBJ2-3	.	.	TGCAGTGCACTACTGGGCAGATACGCGTATTTT	CSALLGRYAYF
TRBV5-4	TRBJ2-6	.	.	TGTGCCAGCAGCTCCAGGGTCTTATCTGGGGCCAACGTCCTGACTTTC	CASSSRVLSGANVLTF
TRBV5-1	TRBJ2-4	.	.	TGCGCCAGCAGCCCCAACCCTGGGGCACTGGCCAAAAACATTCAGTACTTC	CASSPNPGALAKNIQYF
TRBV10-3	TRBJ2-7	TRBD2	.	TGTGCCAGCAGTGCCGGGACTAGCGGGAGGATAACGGCCTACGAGCAGTACTTC	CASSAGTSGRITAYEQYF
TRBV20-1	TRBJ2-7	TRBD2	.	TGCAGTGCCGTCGGGGGGAGCGGTAGCTCCTACGAGCAGTACTTC	CSAVGGSGSSYEQYF
TRBV24-1	TRBJ2-5	.	.	TGTGCCACCAGTGGGGGGCAGGAGAGATTTAGGGAGACCCAGTACTTC	CATSGGQERFRETQYF
TRBV9	TRBJ2-7	TRBD1	few	TGTGCCAGCGCGGGACAGGGGACGAATGAGCAGTACTTC	CASAGQGTNEQYF
TRBV2	TRBJ2-7	TRBD1	.	TGTGCCAGCAGACAGGGGGATAGGCTCTACGAGCAGTACTTC	CASRQGDRLYEQYF